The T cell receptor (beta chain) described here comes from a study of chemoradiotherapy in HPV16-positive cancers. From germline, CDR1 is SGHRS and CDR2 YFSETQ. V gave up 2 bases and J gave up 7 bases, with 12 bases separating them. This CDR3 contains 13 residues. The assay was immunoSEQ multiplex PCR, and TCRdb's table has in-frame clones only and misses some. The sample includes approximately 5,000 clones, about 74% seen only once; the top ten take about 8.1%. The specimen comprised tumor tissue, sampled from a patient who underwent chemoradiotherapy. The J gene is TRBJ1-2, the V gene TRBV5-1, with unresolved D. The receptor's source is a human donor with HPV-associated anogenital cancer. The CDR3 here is CASSFDLTRGYTF. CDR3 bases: TGCGCCAGCAGCTTCGACCTCACTCGTGGCTACACCTTC.